This TCR beta chain was sequenced in a study of cytomegalovirus exposure and HLA in healthy donors. About the study: The roughly 700 first-cohort repertoires shared a platform with the 100 to 150 validation repertoires, as reported in a later analysis. Study-wide results and caveats: Later, an analysis found that TCR clusters from the first cohort tended to co-occur in the roughly 120 validation repertoires. In vitro testing confirmed a few CMV-associated chains as specific for CMV antigens.

For this clone: The antigen is not known.

Germline CDR1 and CDR2: KGHSH and LQKENI. This CDR3 is built from 11 residues. Unmatched junction bases numbered 5, after V lost 3 bases and J lost 13 bases. Some clones are missing from TCRdb's copy, which holds only in-frame ones; the method was immunoSEQ multiplex PCR. The data contain about 130,000 clones, about 90% of them singletons. The V and J genes are TRBV18 and TRBJ2-7; the match to TRBD1 covers 8 bases. This TCR was sampled from a woman aged 25 to 39 in good health and CMV-seropositive. What was sequenced was PBMCs. In nucleotides, the CDR3 is TGTGCCAGCTCACCGGACAGGGTTCTTTACTTC. Translated, it gives CASSPDRVLYF.